This T cell receptor beta chain was recovered during a study of cytomegalovirus exposure and HLA in healthy donors. Whole-study findings and limits: Of the V segments, some could not be distinguished, including TRBV6-2 and TRBV6-3, and were excluded. For cytomegalovirus status, the classifier reportedly gave diagnoses with high specificity and sensitivity.

To note about this clone: Antigen unknown.

Primers included in the PCR were 60 Vbeta and 13 Jbeta primers. The method was immunoSEQ multiplex PCR; TCRdb's version includes in-frame clones alone and lacks a portion of them. The repertoire holds approximately 200,000 clones, with approximately 81% as singletons. Trimming pared 4 bases from V and 2 bases from J, leaving 15 bases between. The CDR3 contains 15 residues. From germline, CDR1 is SGHRS and CDR2 YFSETQ. The clonotype originates from a woman aged 18-30 years in good health and CMV-seropositive. The chain joins TRBV5-1 to TRBJ1-2, with D possibly matching TRBD1 (6 bases). The source material was PBMCs. The DNA for the CDR3 is TGCGCCAGCAGCCCGGGGGGGGCGGTAAACTATGGCTACACCTTC. It yields the protein CASSPGGAVNYGYTF.